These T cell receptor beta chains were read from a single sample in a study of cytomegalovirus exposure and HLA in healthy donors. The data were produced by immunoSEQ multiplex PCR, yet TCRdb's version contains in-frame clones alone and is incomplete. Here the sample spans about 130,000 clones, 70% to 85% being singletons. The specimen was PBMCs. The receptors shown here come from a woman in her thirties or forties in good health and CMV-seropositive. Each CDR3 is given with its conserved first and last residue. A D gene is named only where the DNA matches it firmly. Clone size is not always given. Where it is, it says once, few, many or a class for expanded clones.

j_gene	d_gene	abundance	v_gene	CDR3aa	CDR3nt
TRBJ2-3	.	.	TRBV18	CASSPPSASHTDTQYF	TGTGCCAGCTCACCACCAAGTGCTAGCCACACAGATACGCAGTATTTT
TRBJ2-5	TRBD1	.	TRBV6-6	CASSYSGTAEETQYF	TGTGCCAGCAGTTACTCCGGGACAGCCGAAGAGACCCAGTACTTC
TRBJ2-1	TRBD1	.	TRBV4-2	CASSLGQDYNEQFF	TGTGCCAGCAGCCTGGGACAGGACTACAATGAGCAGTTCTTC
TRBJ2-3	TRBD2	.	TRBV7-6	CASSPGLADTDTQYF	TGTGCCAGCAGCCCGGGACTAGCGGACACAGATACGCAGTATTTT
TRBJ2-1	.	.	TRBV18	CASSPLREGNEQFF	TGTGCCAGCTCACCCCTAAGAGAGGGCAATGAGCAGTTCTTC
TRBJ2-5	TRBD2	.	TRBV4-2	CASSQAGVRETQYF	TGTGCCAGCAGCCAGGCGGGAGTCCGGGAGACCCAGTACTTC
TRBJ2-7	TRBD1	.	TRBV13	CASSSGAGGRYEQYF	TGTGCCAGCAGCTCGGGGGCAGGGGGCCGCTACGAGCAGTACTTC
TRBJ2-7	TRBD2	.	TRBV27	CASSFRGLVREQYF	TGTGCCAGCAGTTTTAGGGGACTAGTAAGGGAGCAGTACTTC
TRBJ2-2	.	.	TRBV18	CASSPSADTGELFF	TGTGCCAGCTCACCTTCAGCGGACACCGGGGAGCTGTTTTTT
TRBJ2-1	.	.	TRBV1	CTSSPHLLAPGNEQFF	TGCACCAGCAGCCCCCATTTACTAGCCCCAGGCAATGAGCAGTTCTTC
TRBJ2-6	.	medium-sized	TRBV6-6	CASSDSHNVLTF	TGTGCCAGCAGTGATAGCCACAACGTCCTGACTTTC
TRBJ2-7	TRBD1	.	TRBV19	CASSTSGTETYEQYF	TGTGCCAGTAGTACTTCCGGGACAGAAACCTACGAGCAGTACTTC
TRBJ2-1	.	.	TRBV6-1	CASSEDAGQFF	TGTGCCAGCAGTGAAGACGCAGGACAGTTCTTC
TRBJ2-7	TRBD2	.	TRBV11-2	CASSLTQLAGEGQYF	TGTGCCAGCAGCTTAACCCAACTAGCGGGAGAGGGGCAGTACTTC
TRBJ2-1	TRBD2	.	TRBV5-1	CASSPRSGTSGSGSYNEQFF	TGCGCCAGCAGCCCCCGGTCCGGGACTAGCGGGAGTGGATCCTACAATGAGCAGTTCTTC
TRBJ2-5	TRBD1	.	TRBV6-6	CASSPGTGRGTQYF	TGTGCCAGCAGTCCCGGGACAGGGAGGGGGACCCAGTACTTC
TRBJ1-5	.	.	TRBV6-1	CASRADRSQPQHF	TGTGCCAGCAGAGCGGACAGATCTCAGCCCCAGCATTTT
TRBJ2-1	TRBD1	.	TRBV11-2	CASSPWTGGYNEQFF	TGTGCCAGCAGCCCGTGGACAGGGGGTTACAATGAGCAGTTCTTC
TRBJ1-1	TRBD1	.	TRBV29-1	CSVSGTGGTEAFF	TGCAGCGTTTCCGGGACAGGTGGGACTGAAGCTTTCTTT
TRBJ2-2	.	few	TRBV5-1	CASSLDGLTGELFF	TGCGCCAGCAGCTTGGACGGACTCACCGGGGAGCTGTTTTTT
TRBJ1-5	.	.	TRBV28	CASISAQGNARPQHF	TGTGCCAGCATTTCCGCCCAGGGGAACGCCAGGCCCCAGCATTTT
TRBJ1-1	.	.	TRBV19	CASSLFGNTEAFF	TGTGCCAGTAGTTTATTCGGGAACACTGAAGCTTTCTTT
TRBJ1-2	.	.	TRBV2	CASSPVGGRSYTF	TGTGCCAGCAGTCCCGTGGGGGGGCGTAGCTACACCTTC
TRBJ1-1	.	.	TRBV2	CASSGQGGTEAFF	TGTGCCAGCAGTGGGCAAGGGGGCACTGAAGCTTTCTTT
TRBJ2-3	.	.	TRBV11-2	CASSLGQLLSTDTQYF	TGTGCCAGCAGCTTAGGACAACTCCTAAGCACAGATACGCAGTATTTT
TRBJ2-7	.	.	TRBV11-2	CASRQSGEQYF	TGTGCCAGCAGGCAGTCGGGCGAGCAGTACTTC
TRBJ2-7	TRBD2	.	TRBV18	CASSPAGGYEQYF	TGTGCCAGCTCACCAGCGGGAGGCTACGAGCAGTACTTC
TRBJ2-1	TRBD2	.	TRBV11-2	CASSLVAGGYNEQFF	TGTGCCAGCAGCTTAGTAGCGGGAGGGTACAATGAGCAGTTCTTC
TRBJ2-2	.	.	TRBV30	CAWSVGGGTGELFF	TGTGCCTGGAGTGTGGGAGGGGGGACCGGGGAGCTGTTTTTT
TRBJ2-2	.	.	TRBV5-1	CASSGRTDTGELFF	TGCGCCAGCAGCGGCCGGACAGACACCGGGGAGCTGTTTTTT
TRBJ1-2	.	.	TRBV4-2	CASSQRREQYGYTF	TGTGCCAGCAGCCAAAGGCGGGAGCAATATGGCTACACCTTC
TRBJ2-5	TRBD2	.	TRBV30	CAWSVVAGGWPQYF	TGTGCCTGGAGTGTGGTAGCGGGAGGTTGGCCCCAGTACTTC
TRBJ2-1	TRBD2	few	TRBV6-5	CASLGLAYNEQFF	TGTGCCAGTCTCGGACTAGCGTACAATGAGCAGTTCTTC
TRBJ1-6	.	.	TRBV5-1	CASSPRQAENSPLHF	TGCGCCAGCAGCCCCCGACAGGCAGAAAATTCACCCCTCCACTTT
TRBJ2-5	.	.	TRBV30	CAWRRGGTSGAQYF	TGTGCCTGGAGGAGGGGGGGAACATCGGGGGCCCAGTACTTC
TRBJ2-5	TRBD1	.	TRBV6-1	CASSERTGGWETQYF	TGTGCCAGCAGTGAGCGGACAGGGGGCTGGGAGACCCAGTACTTC
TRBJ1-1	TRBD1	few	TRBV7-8	CASSLPQGAGAEAFF	TGTGCCAGCAGCTTACCACAGGGGGCCGGGGCTGAAGCTTTCTTT
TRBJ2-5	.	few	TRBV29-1	CSGGQSYQETQYF	TGCAGCGGCGGACAGTCCTATCAAGAGACCCAGTACTTC
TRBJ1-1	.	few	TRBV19	CASSIPGPGTEAFF	TGTGCCAGTAGTATTCCGGGTCCGGGGACTGAAGCTTTCTTT
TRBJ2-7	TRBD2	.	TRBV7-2	CASRFSGTYEQYF	TGTGCCAGCAGATTTAGCGGGACCTACGAGCAGTACTTC
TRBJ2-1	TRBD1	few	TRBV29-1	CSVWDRQSSYNEQFF	TGCAGCGTTTGGGACAGGCAAAGCTCCTACAATGAGCAGTTCTTC
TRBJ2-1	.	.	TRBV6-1	CASSPLATTYNEQFF	TGTGCCAGCAGTCCTCTAGCGACTACGTACAATGAGCAGTTCTTC
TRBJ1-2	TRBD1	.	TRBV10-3	CAISEYGTGDYGYTF	TGTGCCATCAGTGAGTACGGGACAGGGGACTATGGCTACACCTTC
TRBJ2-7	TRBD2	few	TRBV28	CASIHRGGRAYNQQYF	TGTGCCAGCATTCATAGGGGCGGGAGGGCCTATAACCAGCAGTACTTC